This T cell receptor beta chain was captured in a study of T cell responses to AZD1222 COVID-19 vaccine. General study points: The sample set comprised mostly white British donors with more females, and clonal diversity was possibly underestimated.

Comment on this clone: Its antigen is undetermined.

Profiled with immunoSEQ multiplex PCR; TCRdb holds only in-frame clones, not every one. The table shows about 140,000 clones, with approximately 89% occurring only once. CDR1 and CDR2 (germline): WNHNN, SYGVQD (reference sequence). The CDR3 sequence is 15 residues long. The V segment lost 5 bases and the J segment 4 bases; nucleotides outside the gene matches: 6. The TCR comes from an adult in good health. The source was peripheral blood, collected on day 0 of AZD1222 vaccination. This chain connects TRBV10-1 to TRBJ2-1; TRBD2 matches 9 bases. CDR3 DNA sequence: TGCGCCAGCAGTCGGAGCGGGGGGTCTTACAATGAGCAGTTCTTC. This translates into CASSRSGGSYNEQFF.